The clone carrying this TCR beta chain was counted ten times or more. Its antigen is not identified. V lost 5 bases and J 2 bases, leaving 12 bases between the germline ends. This CDR3 has 14 residues. Per the germline V gene, CDR1 is SGHTA and CDR2 is FQGNSA. The data were taken from a study of neurological immune-mediated disorders. General study findings and limits: HTLV-1-associated myelopathy had the most TCR clonal expansion, and multiple sclerosis had the least, less than healthy controls.

Over 200 million TCR-beta sequences from 15-18 subjects came out of each sequencing run. TCRdb recomputed calls from the 5' RACE reads with MiXCR, one row per CDR3 protein. The data show around 46,000 distinct CDR3 sequences, about a quarter seen once. The chain has TRBV7-2 and TRBJ2-5; D gene uncertain. Specimen: PBMCs. This clonotype was sampled from a woman in her 70s in good health. As DNA, the CDR3 is TGTGCCAGCAGCCCCCGGGCAGTACAAGAGACCCAGTACTTC. The encoded protein is CASSPRAVQETQYF.